This TCR beta chain was sequenced for a study of blood T cell repertoires in COVID-19. CDR3 length: 19 residues. Trimming pared 0 bases from V and 1 base from J, leaving 22 bases between. Germline CDR1 reads SGDLS; CDR2 reads YYNGEE. Profiling relied on immunoSEQ multiplex PCR, and the TCRdb table lists in-frame clones only, not all of them. The table shows over 55,000 clones, with around 87% occurring only once. It was during active infection that Seattle patients were enrolled and then longitudinally followed. Material for sequencing was peripheral blood. This TCR was recovered from a woman of 80 years or more with COVID-19, enrolled during active disease. The rearrangement joins TRBV9 to TRBJ1-1, with D hard to call. CDR3 amino acids: CASSVVSGGLGGQNTEAFF. CDR3 sequence (DNA): TGTGCCAGCAGCGTAGTTAGCGGCGGTCTCGGAGGGCAGAACACTGAAGCTTTCTTT.